This entry describes one T cell receptor beta chain. Its antigen is as yet unknown. Looked up from germline, CDR1 is MDHEN and CDR2 is SYDVKM. The junction had 6 bases not matched to a gene; V was cut back by 3 bases and J by 0 bases. This CDR3 has 16 amino acids. This table comes from immunoSEQ multiplex PCR, and its TCRdb copy is limited to in-frame clones, with some not included. The sample yields 100,000 to 150,000 clones, about nine tenths seen once. This specimen comes from a study of T cell responses to AZD1222 COVID-19 vaccine. Study-level points and caveats: In a largely white British group with more females than males, clonal diversity was possibly underestimated.

This material consisted of peripheral blood, taken on day 0 of AZD1222 vaccination. The J gene is TRBJ2-3, the V gene TRBV28; TRBD1 agrees at 7 bases. This clonotype originated in an adult in good health. CDR3 coding DNA: TGTGCCAGCAGTTTGGCTGGCAGGGGGAGCACAGATACGCAGTATTTT. This sequence encodes CASSLAGRGSTDTQYF.